Shown below are 5 T cell receptor beta chains from a single sample sequenced in a study of CD8+ T cells in alopecia areata. Following RNA extraction, reverse transcription yielded cDNA that acted as the sequencing template. The data were produced by immunoSEQ multiplex PCR, yet TCRdb's version contains in-frame clones alone and is incomplete. Here the sample spans 200,000 to 250,000 clones, around three fifths being singletons. Sample treatment: oral pan-JAK inhibitor, 5-10 mg twice daily. The sequences come from CD4+ T cells sorted from blood, collected at week 4, from a patient treated with tofacitinib. All receptors come from a human donor with alopecia areata.

This chain connects TRBV11-2 to TRBJ2-4; 7 bases map to TRBD2. V trimming: 4 bases; J trimming: 1 base; junction bases outside the gene matches: 4. This CDR3 contains 15 residues. Germline CDR1 reads SGHAT; CDR2 reads FQNNGV. The CDR3 reads CASSSLGGAKNIQYF. Here the CDR3 DNA reads TGTGCCAGCAGCTCGCTCGGGGGGGCCAAAAACATTCAGTACTTC.

The gene calls are TRBV6-5 and TRBJ1-2; D is unresolved. Germline lookup yields CDR1 MNHEY and CDR2 SVGAGI. V lost 4 bases to trimming and J lost 0 bases, with 12 bases between them. This CDR3 is 15 amino acids long. The DNA for the CDR3 is TGTGCCAGCAGTTCTTTTTCGTCTCCTAACTATGGCTACACCTTC. Encoded protein: CASSSFSSPNYGYTF.

The chain carries TRBV29-1 and TRBJ2-3, with D unclear. CDR3 length: 12 residues. The V gene's germline CDR1 is SQVTM and CDR2 ANQGSEA. V lost 7 bases and J lost 0, with 8 bases in between. This CDR3 is CSAQASTDTQYF. Here the CDR3 DNA reads TGCAGCGCCCAGGCTAGCACAGATACGCAGTATTTT.

The gene calls are TRBV18 and TRBJ1-5, with TRBD1 matching 7 bases. The CDR3 has 15 amino acids. Unmatched junction bases numbered 7, after V lost 1 base and J lost 7 bases. Germline-derived CDR1 and CDR2 are KGHSH and LQKENI. The DNA for the CDR3 is TGTGCCAGCTCACCACTAACAGGGGTGGGGCAGCCCCAGCATTTT. Residues: CASSPLTGVGQPQHF.

The chain recombines TRBV7-3 with TRBJ2-2; D not certain. CDR3 length equals 14 residues. V was clipped by 5 bases and J by 4 bases, with 11 bases between them. Germline-derived CDR1 and CDR2 are SGHTA and FQGTGA. The DNA of the CDR3 is TGTGCCAGCAGCCCGACAACCCCCACCGGGGAGCTGTTTTTT. Its translation is CASSPTTPTGELFF.